What follows are 20 T cell receptor beta chains derived from one specimen sequenced in a study of shared clonotypes between healthy human individuals. Sequencing used immunoSEQ multiplex PCR; TCRdb keeps in-frame clones, though not all of them. The sample holds fewer than 600,000 clones; around 76% are singletons and the top ten take more than 10%. Specimen: PBMCs. These receptors were collected from a woman in her forties in good health. Some clones in this sample may be carry-over from other donors' samples.

The chain combines TRBV20-1 with TRBJ1-2; D remains unclear. V was pared by 4 bases and J by 5 bases, with 8 bases between. This CDR3 has 11 amino acids. CDR1 is DFQATT, CDR2 SNEGSKA, per germline (reference sequence). CDR3 DNA: TGCAGTGCTACCGGTTCTTATGGCTACACCTTC. Protein sequence: CSATGSYGYTF.

The chain employs TRBV4-2 and TRBJ2-7; perhaps TRBD2 as D (7 bases). The CDR3 is 16 amino acids. Germline values: CDR1 LGHNA, CDR2 YNFKEQ. The V and J ends lost 2 bases and 1 base respectively, with 15 bases between them. In nucleotides, the CDR3 is TGTGCCAGCAGCCAAAAGGGGGGGGCGGGGTCCTACGAGCAGTACTTC. It specifies CASSQKGGAGSYEQYF.

This clone was picked up one time. The chain combines TRBV7-9 with TRBJ2-1, with 14 bases lining up with TRBD2. V shed 7 bases and J 5 bases; nucleotides not matched to a gene: 7. Germline V gives CDR1 SEHNR, CDR2 FQNEAQ (reference sequence). This CDR3 is 16 amino acids long. CDR3 nucleotides: TGTGCCAGCACAATAGGACTAGCGGGAGGTAACAATGAGCAGTTCTTC. It translates to CASTIGLAGGNNEQFF. The complete variable domain, with remaining parts taken from reference TRBV7-9 and TRBJ2-1, reads DTGVSQNPRHKITKRGQNVTFRCDPISEHNRLYWYRQTLGQGPEFLTYFQNEAQLEKSRLLSDRFSAERPKGSFSTLEIQRTEQGDSAMYLCASTIGLAGGNNEQFFGPGTRLTVL.

This chain connects TRBV6-1 to TRBJ2-7; 10 bases agree with TRBD2. J was trimmed by 3 bases and V by 2 bases; bases with no gene match: 1. The CDR3 loop spans 14 amino acids. Germline CDR1 is MNHNS and CDR2 is SASEGT. DNA of the CDR3: TGTGCCAGCAGTGAAACTAGCGGGATCTACGAGCAGTACTTC. Protein product: CASSETSGIYEQYF.

This clone has ten or more counts. The rearrangement uses TRBV30 and TRBJ1-2; weak D call: TRBD1 (6 bases). V lost 1 base, J lost 0 bases, and 9 bases lay in between. The CDR3 runs 14 residues. The germline V gene has CDR1 GTSNPN and CDR2 SVGIG (reference sequence). The CDR3 protein is CAWSGWDTNYGYTF. CDR3 coding DNA: TGTGCCTGGAGTGGATGGGACACTAACTATGGCTACACCTTC.

The CDR3 DNA sequence: TGTGCCAGCAGTACGGCCAGCGGAGCCTACGAGCAGTACTTC. This sequence encodes CASSTASGAYEQYF. V and J are TRBV28 and TRBJ2-7, with a tentative D call TRBD2 (5 bases). From germline, CDR1 is MDHEN and CDR2 SYDVKM. The CDR3 covers 14 residues. V was clipped by 5 bases and J by 2 bases, with 13 bases between them.

This clone was seen only a few times. The chain links TRBV6-5 to TRBJ1-1; the D gene is possibly TRBD1 (5 bases). This CDR3 contains 13 residues. The V gene lost 2 bases and the J gene lost 4 bases, with 8 bases spanning the gap. CDR1 is MNHEY and CDR2 is SVGAGI in the germline V gene. The CDR3 reads CASSYGRATEAFF. CDR3 sequence (DNA): TGTGCCAGCAGTTACGGCAGGGCCACTGAAGCTTTCTTT.

The J gene is TRBJ2-7, the V gene TRBV5-1, with D perhaps being TRBD1 or TRBD2 (5 bases each). Germline V CDR1 and CDR2: SGHRS, YFSETQ. V was pared by 2 bases and J by 0 bases, with 12 bases between. The CDR3 spans 15 residues. CDR3 loop: CASSFGTVDSYEQYF. The CDR3 region has the DNA TGCGCCAGCAGCTTTGGGACCGTCGACTCCTACGAGCAGTACTTC.

This clone was observed many times. The chain recombines TRBV7-9 with TRBJ1-1; unclear D gene. V lost 1 base and J 5 bases, leaving 8 bases between the germline ends. The CDR3 totals 13 residues. Germline loops: CDR1 SEHNR, CDR2 FQNEAQ (reference sequence). CDR3 residues: CASSLGFATEAFF. CDR3 sequence (DNA): TGTGCCAGCAGCTTAGGCTTTGCGACTGAAGCTTTCTTT.

A note on this clone: This could be a read error, since a much larger clone is one nucleotide away. Other nucleotide sequences from this sample produce the same CDR3. The chain couples TRBV7-3 to TRBJ2-2; D remains ambiguous. Trimming removed 3 bases at V and 1 base at J, with 6 bases between. CDR1 is SGHTA, CDR2 FQGTGA, per germline. This CDR3 has 14 residues. This chain's CDR3 is CASSLGGNTGELFF. The DNA for the CDR3 is TGTGCCAGCAGCTTGGGCGGGAACACCGGGGAGCTGTTTTTT.

As regards this clone: It is likely a read error: a sequence one base away is far more abundant. CDR3 nucleotides: TGTGCCAGCAGTGCGGTATTAGCGGGAGTTGACAAGCAGTACTTC. Translating it yields CASSAVLAGVDKQYF. The chain carries TRBV6-4 and TRBJ2-5; TRBD2 agrees at 9 bases. The germline V gene has CDR1 MRHNA and CDR2 SNTAGT. This CDR3 has 15 amino acids. J gave up 11 bases and V 4 bases, and 14 bases lay outside the gene matches.

This clone was detected ten times or more. The rearrangement joins TRBV7-9 to TRBJ2-7; D may be TRBD2 (5 bases). Deletions cut 5 bases from V and 3 bases from J, with 20 bases between. Germline V gene sequence: CDR1 SEHNR, CDR2 FQNEAQ (reference sequence). The CDR3 has 16 amino acids. The CDR3 DNA follows: TGTGCCAGCAGCCCCCCTGGGATAAAGGGAGACTACGAGCAGTACTTC. It specifies CASSPPGIKGDYEQYF.

The J gene is TRBJ2-7, the V gene TRBV21-1; the DNA was not used to check the table's D call, TRBD1. TRBV21-1 is a pseudogene segment. The CDR3 has 16 amino acids. CDR3 sequence reads: CASSKGGGELSGEQYF. DNA for the CDR3: TGTGCCAGCAGCAAAGGGGGCGGTGAGCTCTCGGGCGAGCAGTACTTC.

This chain joins TRBV25-1 and TRBJ1-2; perhaps TRBD1 as D (5 bases). V was cut by 5 bases and J by 6 bases, with 16 bases left in between. CDR1 MGHDK and CDR2 SYGVNS come from the germline V gene. The CDR3 contains 14 residues. The CDR3 sequence: CASSKKDTSHGYTF. The CDR3 DNA sequence: TGTGCCAGCAGTAAGAAGGACACCTCCCATGGCTACACCTTC.

With respect to this clone: A read error may be the cause here, since a much bigger clone is one base away. The chain uses TRBV2 and TRBJ1-1; TRBD1 is a possible D gene (5 bases). V shed 3 bases and J shed 1 base, with 6 bases lying between them. There are 13 residues in the CDR3. Looked up from germline, CDR1 is SNHLY and CDR2 is FYNNEI. CDR3 DNA: TGTGCCAGCAGTGACGGGGGGAACACTGAAGCTTTCTTT. It translates to CASSDGGNTEAFF.

This chain links TRBV7-7 with TRBJ2-1; the match to TRBD1 covers 7 bases. From germline, CDR1 is SSHAT and CDR2 FNYEAQ (reference sequence). The CDR3 has 12 residues. The CDR3 loop reads CARSPGGNEQFF. CDR3 nucleotides: TGTGCTAGAAGCCCAGGGGGCAATGAGCAGTTCTTC. Based on the CDR3 plus reference TRBV7-7 and TRBJ2-1, the full variable domain is GAGVSQSPRYKVTKRGQDVTLRCDPISSHATLYWYQQALGQGPEFLTYFNYEAQPDKSGLPSDRFSAERPEGSISTLTIQRTEQRDSAMYRCARSPGGNEQFFGPGTRLTVL.

This clone has only one observation. The chain couples TRBV6-5 to TRBJ1-2; 8 positions agree with TRBD1. The CDR3 consists of 12 residues. With V trimmed by 2 bases and J by 7 bases, 0 bases remained unmatched. Per germline, CDR1 MNHEY and CDR2 SVGAGI. Written as DNA, the CDR3 is TGTGCCAGCAGTTACACAGGGGGTGGCTACACCTTC. Protein sequence: CASSYTGGGYTF.

The chain is built from TRBV6-5 and TRBJ2-7; 10 nucleotides line up with TRBD1. J gave up 6 bases and V 6 bases, and 11 bases lay outside the gene matches. Germline loops: CDR1 MNHEY, CDR2 SVGAGI. The CDR3 contains 15 residues. The chain's CDR3 is CASRKPGTGAAEQYF. The CDR3 DNA reads TGTGCCAGCAGGAAACCCGGGACAGGGGCTGCCGAGCAGTACTTC.

The chain employs TRBV28 and TRBJ2-7; no reliable D call. CDR1 is MDHEN and CDR2 is SYDVKM in the germline V gene. The CDR3 runs 11 residues. Trimming took 7 bases from V and 10 from J, leaving 14 bases between them. The CDR3 DNA is TGTGCCAGCACAACCGCCAGTGCACAGTACTTC. It translates to CASTTASAQYF.

This chain uses TRBV7-9 with TRBJ2-7; tentatively, D is TRBD1 or TRBD2 (5 bases each). The germline CDR1 and CDR2 sequences are SEHNR and FQNEAQ (reference sequence). The CDR3 contains 12 residues. Trimming shortened V by 5 bases and J by 6 bases, and 11 bases separated the two germline ends. CDR3 in amino acids: CASSQWGREQYF. In nucleotides, the CDR3 is TGTGCCAGCAGCCAATGGGGACGCGAGCAGTACTTC.